This T cell receptor (beta chain) comes out of a study of regulatory T cells in long-lasting Graves disease. The time point here: newly diagnosed GD, antithyroid drugs for less than 3 months. PBMC-extracted RNA yielded the TCR library. American Thyroid Association guidelines defined how Graves' disease was diagnosed. This clonotype showed up many times. Its antigen remains unidentified. Study observations and caveats: Only a small sample size was used, which may have cut accuracy. Less diverse TCR repertoires were seen in persistent Graves' patients than in newly diagnosed ones.

Germline CDR1 reads DFQATT; CDR2 reads SNEGSKA (reference sequence). V lost 5 bases to trimming and J lost 5 bases, with 15 bases between them. The CDR3 is made up of 13 amino acids. Combining iRepertoire HTBI primers with Arm-PCR of CDR3 regions, the authors built TCR beta libraries. TCRdb reanalysed the multiplex PCR reads using MiXCR and keeps one entry per CDR3 protein. The sample shows about 540,000 distinct CDR3 sequences, roughly 14% of them seen only once. These data were likewise used in another study, on T cells in Graves' hyperthyroidism and ophthalmopathy.

The source material was peripheral blood mononuclear cells (PBMCs), sampled at new diagnosis, from a patient treated with antithyroid drugs. V gene TRBV20-1 combines with J gene TRBJ2-5, with D possibly TRBD2 on 6 matching bases. This receptor was obtained from a man aged 25-45 years with Graves disease. The CDR3 sequence: CSAQRRGVETQYF. In DNA form, the CDR3 reads TGCAGTGCTCAACGGCGGGGAGTGGAGACCCAGTACTTC.